These 5 T cell receptor beta chains came from one sample sequenced in a study of CD8 T cells in ankylosing spondylitis. TCRdb independently ran MiXCR on the 5' RACE reads; one entry per CDR3 protein. The sample lists some 200,000 distinct CDR3 sequences, roughly 13% occurring once. The sample consisted of blood, either unsorted or a sorted T cell fraction (not recorded which). Receptors originate from a male donor with ankylosing spondylitis or in good health (not recorded which).

There are a few counts of this clonotype. J is TRBJ2-3 and V is TRBV6-2 or TRBV6-3; D perhaps matches TRBD1 (5 bases). The V end was cut by 3 bases, the J end by 2 bases, with 12 bases between. This CDR3 is built from 15 residues. CDR1 and CDR2 (germline): MNHEY, SVGEGT. CDR3 loop: CASSYRTPNTDTQYF. CDR3 nucleotide sequence: TGTGCCAGCAGTTATCGGACACCCAACACAGATACGCAGTATTTT.

The V gene is TRBV6-4, the J gene TRBJ2-1; TRBD2 aligns across 8 bases. Per germline, CDR1 MRHNA and CDR2 SNTAGT. The junction had 1 base not matched to a gene; V was cut back by 0 bases and J by 9 bases. The length of the CDR3 is 13 residues. CDR3 amino acids: CASSDSTSGEQFF. CDR3 sequence (DNA): TGTGCCAGCAGTGACTCCACTAGCGGTGAGCAGTTCTTC.

There are a few counts of this clonotype. CDR3 in amino acids: CASRGSSENTIYF. The CDR3 nucleotides read TGTGCCAGCAGGGGTTCTTCGGAAAACACCATATATTTT. The J gene is TRBJ1-3, the V gene TRBV9; no clear D gene. The CDR3 has 13 amino acids. V was trimmed by 5 bases and J by 6 bases, leaving 12 bases between them. Germline lookup yields CDR1 SGDLS and CDR2 YYNGEE.

In its sample, this clonotype was seen a few times. V usage is TRBV4-1 and J usage is TRBJ2-3; D might be TRBD1 or TRBD2, each matching 5 bases. This CDR3 comprises 15 residues. Trimming pared 3 bases from V and 2 bases from J, leaving 12 bases between. Per germline, CDR1 MGHRA and CDR2 YSYEKL. The CDR3 nucleotides read TGCGCCAGCAGCCACCCCCGGGACCCCACAGATACGCAGTATTTT. Protein product: CASSHPRDPTDTQYF.

The J gene is TRBJ1-2, the V gene TRBV27, with D possibly TRBD1 on 5 matching bases. This CDR3 comprises 14 residues. The V end lost 4 bases, the J end lost 5 bases, and 14 bases lay between the germline ends. The germline V gene encodes CDR1 MNHEY and CDR2 SMNVEV (reference sequence). The CDR3 spells CASSSNGGNYGYTF. For the CDR3, the DNA is TGTGCCAGCAGTTCGAACGGGGGGAATTATGGCTACACCTTC.